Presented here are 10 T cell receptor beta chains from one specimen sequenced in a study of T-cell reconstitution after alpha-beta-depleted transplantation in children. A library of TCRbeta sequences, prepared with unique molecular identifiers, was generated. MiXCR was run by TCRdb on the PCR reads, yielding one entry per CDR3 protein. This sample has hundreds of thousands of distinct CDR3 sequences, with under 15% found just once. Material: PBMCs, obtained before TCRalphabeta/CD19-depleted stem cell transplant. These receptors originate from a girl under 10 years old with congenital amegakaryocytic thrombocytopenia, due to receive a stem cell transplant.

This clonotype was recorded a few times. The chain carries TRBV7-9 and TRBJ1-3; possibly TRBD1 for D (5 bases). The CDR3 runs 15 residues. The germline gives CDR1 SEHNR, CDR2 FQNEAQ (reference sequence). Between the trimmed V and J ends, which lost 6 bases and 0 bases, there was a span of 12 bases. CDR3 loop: CASRQTTGSGNTIYF. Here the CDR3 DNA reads TGTGCCAGCAGACAAACAACAGGCTCTGGAAACACCATATATTTT.

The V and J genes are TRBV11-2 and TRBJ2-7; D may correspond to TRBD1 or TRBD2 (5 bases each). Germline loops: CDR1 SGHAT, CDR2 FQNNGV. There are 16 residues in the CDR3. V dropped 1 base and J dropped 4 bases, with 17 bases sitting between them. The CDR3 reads CASSLGRGTRIYEQYF. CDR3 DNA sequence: TGTGCCAGCAGCTTAGGACGAGGGACCCGAATATACGAGCAGTACTTC.

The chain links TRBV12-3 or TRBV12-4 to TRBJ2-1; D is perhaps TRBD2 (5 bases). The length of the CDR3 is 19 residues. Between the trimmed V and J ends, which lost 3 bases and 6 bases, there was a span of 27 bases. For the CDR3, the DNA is TGTGCCAGCAGTTTGATTCCAGGTTGGGGAGAATTAGCTCGCAATGAGCAGTTCTTC. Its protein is CASSLIPGWGELARNEQFF.

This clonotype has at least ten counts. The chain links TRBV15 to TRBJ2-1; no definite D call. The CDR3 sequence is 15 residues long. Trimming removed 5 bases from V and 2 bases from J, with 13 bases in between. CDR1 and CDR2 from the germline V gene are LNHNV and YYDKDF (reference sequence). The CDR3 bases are TGTGCCACCAGCTCCGTGGCGGACCCCTACAATGAGCAGTTCTTC. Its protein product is CATSSVADPYNEQFF. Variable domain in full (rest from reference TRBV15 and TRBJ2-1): DAMVIQNPRYQVTQFGKPVTLSCSQTLNHNVMYWYQQKSSQAPKLLFHYYDKDFNNEADTPDNFQSRRPNTSFCFLDIRSPGLGDTAMYLCATSSVADPYNEQFFGPGTRLTVL.

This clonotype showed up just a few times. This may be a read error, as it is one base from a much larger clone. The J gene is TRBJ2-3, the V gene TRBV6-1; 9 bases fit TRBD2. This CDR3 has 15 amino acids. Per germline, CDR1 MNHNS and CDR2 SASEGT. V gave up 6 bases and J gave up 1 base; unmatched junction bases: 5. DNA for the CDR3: TGTGCCAGCAGCTTTAGCGGGAGAGGCACAGATACGCAGTATTTT. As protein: CASSFSGRGTDTQYF.

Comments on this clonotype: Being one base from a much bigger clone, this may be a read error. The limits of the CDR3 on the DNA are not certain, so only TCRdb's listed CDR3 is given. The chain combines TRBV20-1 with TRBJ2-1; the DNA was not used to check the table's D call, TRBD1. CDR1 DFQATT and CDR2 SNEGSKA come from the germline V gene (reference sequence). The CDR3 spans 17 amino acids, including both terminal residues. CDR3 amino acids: CSARGFGTGALRNEHFF.

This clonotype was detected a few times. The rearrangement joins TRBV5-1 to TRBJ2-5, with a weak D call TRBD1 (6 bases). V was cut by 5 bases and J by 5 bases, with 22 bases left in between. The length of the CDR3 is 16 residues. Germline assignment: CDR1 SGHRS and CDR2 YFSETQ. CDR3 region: CASSPTSTGSWETQYF. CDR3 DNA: TGCGCCAGCAGTCCGACTTCCACAGGGAGTTGGGAGACCCAGTACTTC. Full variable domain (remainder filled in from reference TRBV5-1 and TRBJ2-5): KAGVTQTPRYLIKTRGQQVTLSCSPISGHRSVSWYQQTPGQGLQFLFEYFSETQRNKGNFPGRFSGRQFSNSRSEMNVSTLELGDSALYLCASSPTSTGSWETQYFGPGTRLLVL.

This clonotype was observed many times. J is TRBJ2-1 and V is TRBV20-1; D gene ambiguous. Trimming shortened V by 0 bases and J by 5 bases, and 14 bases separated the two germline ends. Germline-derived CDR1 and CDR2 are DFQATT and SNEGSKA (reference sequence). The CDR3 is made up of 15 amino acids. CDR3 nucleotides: TGCAGTGCTAGAGATGGCCGCGGCTACGACAATGAGCAGTTCTTC. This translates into CSARDGRGYDNEQFF.

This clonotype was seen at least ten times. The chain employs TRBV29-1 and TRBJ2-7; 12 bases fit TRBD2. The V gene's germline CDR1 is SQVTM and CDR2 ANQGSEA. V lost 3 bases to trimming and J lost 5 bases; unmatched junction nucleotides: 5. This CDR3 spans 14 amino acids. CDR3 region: CSVERTSGNNEQYF. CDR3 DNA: TGCAGCGTTGAGCGGACTAGCGGGAATAACGAGCAGTACTTC.

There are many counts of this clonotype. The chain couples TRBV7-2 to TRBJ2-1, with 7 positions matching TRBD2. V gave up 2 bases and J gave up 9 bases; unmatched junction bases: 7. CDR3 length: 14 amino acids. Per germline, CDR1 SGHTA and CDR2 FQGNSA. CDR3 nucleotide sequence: TGTGCCAGCAGCTTACCTTCGGGAGGATCTGAGCAGTTCTTC. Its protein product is CASSLPSGGSEQFF. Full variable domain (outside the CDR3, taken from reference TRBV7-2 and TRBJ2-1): GAGVSQSPSNKVTEKGKDVELRCDPISGHTALYWYRQSLGQGLEFLIYFQGNSAPDKSGLPSDRFSAERTGGSVSTLTIQRTQQEDSAVYLCASSLPSGGSEQFFGPGTRLTVL.